The table lists the clone carrying this TCR beta chain with many counts. Trimming shortened V by 4 bases and J by 1 base, and 13 bases separated the two germline ends. The CDR3 extends over 15 amino acids. CDR1 is SGHVS and CDR2 is FNYEAQ in the germline V gene. The sample comes from a study of T cell repertoires in cytomegalovirus infection. Each CDR3 protein is one row after TCRdb ran MiXCR on the reads. This sample carries around 280,000 distinct CDR3 sequences, about 9.1% of them seen once, and the ten largest clones take around 2.5%. The rearrangement uses TRBV7-6 and TRBJ2-5; TRBD1 is a possible D gene (6 bases). The clonotype was recovered from a human donor in good health (CMV status not recorded). Some clones in this sample may be carry-over from other donors' samples. The source material was PBMCs. CDR3 sequence (DNA): TGTGCCAGCAGCTCCATAGGACAGCTCCAAGAGACCCAGTACTTC. Translated: CASSSIGQLQETQYF.